This paragraph reports one TCR beta chain. What it binds is unknown. Sequencing was performed with immunoSEQ multiplex PCR; in TCRdb, only in-frame clones are kept and a portion is missing. The sample contains about 24,000 clones, approximately 94% of which appear only once. This sample is part of a study of chemoradiotherapy in HPV16-positive cancers. On the study more broadly: Candidate HPV-specific T-cell clones and common TCR motifs came from functional assays in a couple of HPV16-positive patients. Notes on the study in general: Only two HPV16-positive patients supplied the functional HPV-specificity definition. Candidate HPV-specific clones and E7-related TCR motifs grew in tumor during treatment.

With V trimmed by 7 bases and J by 4 bases, 5 bases remained unmatched. Germline CDR1 reads SGHVS; CDR2 reads FNYEAQ. CDR3 length: 13 amino acids. Sample acquisition took place from a patient who underwent chemoradiotherapy. The genes are TRBV7-6 and TRBJ1-1, with TRBD1 identical over 8 bases. The receptor was isolated from a human donor with HPV-associated anogenital cancer. The chain's CDR3 is CASTQGQGTEAFF. In nucleotides, the CDR3 is TGTGCCAGCACCCAAGGACAGGGCACTGAAGCTTTCTTT.